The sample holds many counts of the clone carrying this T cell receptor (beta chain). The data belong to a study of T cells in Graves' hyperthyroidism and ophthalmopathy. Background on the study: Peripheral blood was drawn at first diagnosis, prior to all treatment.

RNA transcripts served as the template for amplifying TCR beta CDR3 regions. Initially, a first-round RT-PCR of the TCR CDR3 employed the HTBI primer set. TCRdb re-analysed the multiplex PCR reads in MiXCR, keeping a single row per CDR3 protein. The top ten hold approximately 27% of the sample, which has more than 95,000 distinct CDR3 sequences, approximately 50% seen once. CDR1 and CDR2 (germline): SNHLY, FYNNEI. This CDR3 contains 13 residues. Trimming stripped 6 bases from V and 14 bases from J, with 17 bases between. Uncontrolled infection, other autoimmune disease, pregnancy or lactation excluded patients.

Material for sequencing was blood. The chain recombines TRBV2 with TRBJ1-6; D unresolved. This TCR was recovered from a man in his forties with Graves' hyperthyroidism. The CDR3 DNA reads TGTGCCAGCAGGGTGAACGAGGGCTCATCCCTCCACTTT. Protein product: CASRVNEGSSLHF.